This T cell receptor beta chain was documented in a study of patients and donors after allogeneic stem cell transplantation. The germline CDR1 and CDR2 sequences are MNHNS and SASEGT. This CDR3 is built from 14 residues. V was clipped by 5 bases and J by 5 bases; unmatched bases: 5. One entry per CDR3 protein results from TCRdb running MiXCR on the RT-PCR reads. The sample lists about a million distinct CDR3 sequences, approximately 18% occurring once. This clonotype was found a few times. The receptor was derived from a human donor who was either an allogeneic HSCT recipient or a stem cell or donor lymphocyte infusion donor (not recorded which). It is not recorded whose cells these are; they may come from a transplant donor. Specimen: blood, either unsorted or a sorted T cell fraction (not recorded which). The rearrangement joins TRBV6-1 to TRBJ1-1; 10 bases are shared with TRBD1. The CDR3 DNA reads as TGTGCCAGCAGTAGGGGGACAGGGGTAACTGAAGCTTTCTTT. Translated, it gives CASSRGTGVTEAFF.